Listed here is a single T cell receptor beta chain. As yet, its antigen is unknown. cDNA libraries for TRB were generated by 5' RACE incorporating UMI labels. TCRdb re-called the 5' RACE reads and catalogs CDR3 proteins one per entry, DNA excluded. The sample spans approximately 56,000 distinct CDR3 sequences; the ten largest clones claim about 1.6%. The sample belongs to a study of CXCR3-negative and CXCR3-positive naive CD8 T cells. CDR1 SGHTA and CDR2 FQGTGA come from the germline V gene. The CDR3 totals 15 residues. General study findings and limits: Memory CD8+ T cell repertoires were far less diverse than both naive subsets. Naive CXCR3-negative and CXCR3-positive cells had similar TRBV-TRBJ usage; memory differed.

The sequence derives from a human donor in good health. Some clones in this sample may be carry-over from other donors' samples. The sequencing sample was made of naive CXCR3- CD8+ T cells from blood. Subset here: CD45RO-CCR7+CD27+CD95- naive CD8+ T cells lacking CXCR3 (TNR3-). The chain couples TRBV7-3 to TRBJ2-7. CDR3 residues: CASSLYFGRNYEQYF.